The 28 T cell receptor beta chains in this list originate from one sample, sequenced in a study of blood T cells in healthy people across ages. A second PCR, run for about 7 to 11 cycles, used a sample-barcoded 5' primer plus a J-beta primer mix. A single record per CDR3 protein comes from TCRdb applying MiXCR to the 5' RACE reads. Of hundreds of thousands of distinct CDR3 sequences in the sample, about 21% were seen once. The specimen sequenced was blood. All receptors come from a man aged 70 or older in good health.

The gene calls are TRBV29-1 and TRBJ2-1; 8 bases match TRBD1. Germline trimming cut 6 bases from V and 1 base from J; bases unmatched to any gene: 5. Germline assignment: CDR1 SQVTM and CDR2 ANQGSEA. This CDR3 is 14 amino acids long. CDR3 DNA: TGCAGCGTCAGAACAGGGGGGTCCTACAATGAGCAGTTCTTC. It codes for CSVRTGGSYNEQFF.

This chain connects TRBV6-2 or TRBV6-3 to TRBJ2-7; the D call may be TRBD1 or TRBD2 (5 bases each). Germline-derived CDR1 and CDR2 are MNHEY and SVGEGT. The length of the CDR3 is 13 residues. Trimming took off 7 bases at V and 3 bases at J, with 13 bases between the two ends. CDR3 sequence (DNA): TGTGCCAGCAAGACCGCAGGGAGCTACGAGCAGTACTTC. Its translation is CASKTAGSYEQYF.

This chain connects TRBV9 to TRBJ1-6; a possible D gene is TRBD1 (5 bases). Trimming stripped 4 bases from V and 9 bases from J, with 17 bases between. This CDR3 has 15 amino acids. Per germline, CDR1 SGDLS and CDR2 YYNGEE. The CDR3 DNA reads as TGTGCCAGCAGCACGGGACCGATCCTGGGTTCACCCCTCCACTTT. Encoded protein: CASSTGPILGSPLHF.

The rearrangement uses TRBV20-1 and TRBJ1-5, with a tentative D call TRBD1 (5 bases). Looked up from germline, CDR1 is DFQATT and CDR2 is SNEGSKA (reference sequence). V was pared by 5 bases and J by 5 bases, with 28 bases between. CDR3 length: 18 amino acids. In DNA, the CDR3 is TGCAGTGCTTCTAGCGAGGGGCAGGGCTCCAGGCGGGATCAGCCCCAGCATTTT. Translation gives CSASSEGQGSRRDQPQHF.

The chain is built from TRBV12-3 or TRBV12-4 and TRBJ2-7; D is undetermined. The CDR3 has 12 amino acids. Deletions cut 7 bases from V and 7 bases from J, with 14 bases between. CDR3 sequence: CASTHGDLEQYF. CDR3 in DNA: TGTGCCAGCACCCACGGCGACTTGGAGCAGTACTTC.

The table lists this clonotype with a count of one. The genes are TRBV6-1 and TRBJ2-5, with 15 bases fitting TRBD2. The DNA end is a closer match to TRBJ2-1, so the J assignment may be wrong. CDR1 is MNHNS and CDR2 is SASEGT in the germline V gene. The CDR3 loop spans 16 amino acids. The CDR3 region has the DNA TGTGCCAGCAGTACGGGACTAGCGGGAGGTGCCAATGAGCAGTTCTTC. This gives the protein CASSTGLAGGANEQFF.

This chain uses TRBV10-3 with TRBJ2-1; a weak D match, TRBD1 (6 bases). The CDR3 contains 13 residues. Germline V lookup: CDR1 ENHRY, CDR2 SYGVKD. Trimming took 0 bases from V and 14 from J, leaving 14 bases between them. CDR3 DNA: TGTGCCATCAGTGAGTCGGGGCAGGGACAAAAGTTCTTC. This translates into CAISESGQGQKFF.

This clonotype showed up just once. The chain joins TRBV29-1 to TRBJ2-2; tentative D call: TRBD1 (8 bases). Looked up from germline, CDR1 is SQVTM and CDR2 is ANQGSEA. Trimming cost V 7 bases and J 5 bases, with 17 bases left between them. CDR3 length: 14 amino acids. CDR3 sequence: CSGGQGGQTGELFF. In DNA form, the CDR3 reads TGCAGCGGAGGACAGGGAGGGCAGACCGGGGAGCTGTTTTTT.

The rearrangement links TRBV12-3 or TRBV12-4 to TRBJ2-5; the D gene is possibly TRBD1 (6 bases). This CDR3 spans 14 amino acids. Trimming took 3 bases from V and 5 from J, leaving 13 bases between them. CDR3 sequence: CASSFTGLGETQYF. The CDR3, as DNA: TGTGCCAGCAGTTTTACAGGGTTAGGGGAGACCCAGTACTTC.

CDR3 in amino acids: CASSLDRGQQFF. In nucleotides, the CDR3 is TGTGCCAGCAGCTTGGATAGGGGCCAGCAGTTCTTC. The chain employs TRBV5-5 and TRBJ2-5, with D tentatively TRBD1 (5 bases). Judging by the DNA end, TRBJ2-1 fits better; the J call may be wrong. Germline values: CDR1 SGHKS, CDR2 YYEKEE (reference sequence). The CDR3 runs to 12 residues.

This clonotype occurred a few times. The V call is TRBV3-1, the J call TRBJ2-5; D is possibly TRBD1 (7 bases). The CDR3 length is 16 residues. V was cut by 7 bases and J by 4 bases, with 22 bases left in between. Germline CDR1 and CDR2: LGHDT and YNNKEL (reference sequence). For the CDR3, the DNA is TGTGCCAGCACCCACCCCAGGGGGAAGGGAGGAGAGACCCAGTACTTC. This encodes CASTHPRGKGGETQYF.

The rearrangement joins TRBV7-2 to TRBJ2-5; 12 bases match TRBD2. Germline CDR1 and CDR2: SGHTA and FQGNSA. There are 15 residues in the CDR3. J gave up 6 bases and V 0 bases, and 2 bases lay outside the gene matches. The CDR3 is CASSLALAGGKTQYF. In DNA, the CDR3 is TGTGCCAGCAGCTTAGCACTAGCGGGAGGCAAGACCCAGTACTTC.

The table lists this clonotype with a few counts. The CDR3 nucleotides read TGTGCCAGCAGTGATACTAGCGGGAGGTCCCCCGGGGAGCTGTTTTTT. Translated: CASSDTSGRSPGELFF. The V call is TRBV12-3 or TRBV12-4, the J call TRBJ2-2; 12 bases map to TRBD2. This CDR3 is built from 16 residues. V was clipped by 5 bases and J by 6 bases; unmatched bases: 7.

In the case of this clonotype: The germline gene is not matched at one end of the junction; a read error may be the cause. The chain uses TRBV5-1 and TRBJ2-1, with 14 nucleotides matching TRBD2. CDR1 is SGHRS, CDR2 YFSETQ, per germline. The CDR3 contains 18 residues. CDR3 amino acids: CASSFGTSGRSSYNDQFF. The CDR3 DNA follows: TGCGCCAGCAGCTTTGGGACTAGCGGGAGATCGTCCTACAATGACCAGTTCTTC.

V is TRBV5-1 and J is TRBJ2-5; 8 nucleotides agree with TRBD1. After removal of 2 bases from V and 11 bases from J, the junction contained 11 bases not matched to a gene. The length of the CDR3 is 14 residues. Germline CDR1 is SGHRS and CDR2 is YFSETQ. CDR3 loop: CASSFGQGLEEQYF. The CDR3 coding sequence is TGCGCCAGCAGCTTCGGACAGGGTCTAGAAGAGCAGTACTTC.

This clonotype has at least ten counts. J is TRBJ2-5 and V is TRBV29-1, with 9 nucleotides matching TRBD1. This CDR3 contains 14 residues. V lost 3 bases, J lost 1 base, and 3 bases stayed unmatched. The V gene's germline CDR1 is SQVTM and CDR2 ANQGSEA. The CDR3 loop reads CSVDSGQGQETQYF. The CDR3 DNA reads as TGCAGCGTTGACTCGGGACAGGGCCAAGAGACCCAGTACTTC.

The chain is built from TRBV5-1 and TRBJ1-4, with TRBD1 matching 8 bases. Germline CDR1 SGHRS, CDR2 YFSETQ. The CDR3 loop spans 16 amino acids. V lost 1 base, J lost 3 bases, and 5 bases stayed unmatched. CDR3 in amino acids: CASSLPQGAANEKLFF. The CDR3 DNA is TGCGCCAGCAGCTTGCCCCAGGGGGCGGCTAATGAAAAACTGTTTTTT.

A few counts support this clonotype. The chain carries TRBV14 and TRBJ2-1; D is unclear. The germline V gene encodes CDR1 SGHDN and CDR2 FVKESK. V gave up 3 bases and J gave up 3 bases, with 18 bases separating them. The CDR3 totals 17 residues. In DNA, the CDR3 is TGTGCCAGCAGCCACCCCCCGGGTAGGGCCAACTACAATGAGCAGTTCTTC. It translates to CASSHPPGRANYNEQFF.

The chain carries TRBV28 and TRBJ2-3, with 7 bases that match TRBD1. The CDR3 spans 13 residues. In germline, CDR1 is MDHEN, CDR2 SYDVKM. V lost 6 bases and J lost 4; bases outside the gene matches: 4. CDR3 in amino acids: CASRRTGADTQYF. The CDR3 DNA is TGTGCCAGCAGACGAACAGGGGCAGATACGCAGTATTTT.

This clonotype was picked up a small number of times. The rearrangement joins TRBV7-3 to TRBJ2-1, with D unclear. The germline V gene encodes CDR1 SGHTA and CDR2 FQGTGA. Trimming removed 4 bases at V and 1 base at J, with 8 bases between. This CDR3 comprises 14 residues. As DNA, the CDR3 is TGTGCCAGCAGCTCAACCGGTTCCTACAATGAGCAGTTCTTC. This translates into CASSSTGSYNEQFF.

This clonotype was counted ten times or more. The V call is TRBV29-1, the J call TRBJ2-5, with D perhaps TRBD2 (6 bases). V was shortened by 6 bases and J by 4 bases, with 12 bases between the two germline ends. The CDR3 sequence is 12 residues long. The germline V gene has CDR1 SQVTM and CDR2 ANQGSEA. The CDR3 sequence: CSVDGGIETQYF. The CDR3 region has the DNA TGCAGCGTCGACGGCGGGATAGAGACCCAGTACTTC.

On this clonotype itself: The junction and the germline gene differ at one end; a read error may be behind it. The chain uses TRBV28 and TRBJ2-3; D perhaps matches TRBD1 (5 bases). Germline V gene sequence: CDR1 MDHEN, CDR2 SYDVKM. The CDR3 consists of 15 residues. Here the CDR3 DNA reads TGCGCCAGCAGCTCACCCCAGGGTAGCACAGATACGCAGTATTTT. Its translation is CASSSPQGSTDTQYF.

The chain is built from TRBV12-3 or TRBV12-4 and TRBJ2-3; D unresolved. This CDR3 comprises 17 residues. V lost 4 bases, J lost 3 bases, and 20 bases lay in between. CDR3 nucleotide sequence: TGTGCCAGCAGTTCCGGGCTAGGCCTGGCTGCAACAGATACGCAGTATTTT. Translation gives CASSSGLGLAATDTQYF.

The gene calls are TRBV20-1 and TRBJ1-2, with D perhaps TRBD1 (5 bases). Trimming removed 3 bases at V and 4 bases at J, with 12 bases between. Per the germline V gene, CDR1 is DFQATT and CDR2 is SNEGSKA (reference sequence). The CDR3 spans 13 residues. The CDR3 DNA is TGCAGTGCTAGTGCGGGGACTGGCTATGGCTACACCTTC. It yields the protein CSASAGTGYGYTF.

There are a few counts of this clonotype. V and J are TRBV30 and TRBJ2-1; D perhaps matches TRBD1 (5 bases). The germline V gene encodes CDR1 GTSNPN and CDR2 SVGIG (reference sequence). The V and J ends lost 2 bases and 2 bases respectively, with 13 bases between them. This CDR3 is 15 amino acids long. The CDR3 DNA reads TGTGCCTGGAGTCAGGGAAGCATAGCCTACAATGAGCAGTTCTTC. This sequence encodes CAWSQGSIAYNEQFF. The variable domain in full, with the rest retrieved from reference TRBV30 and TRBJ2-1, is SQTIHQWPATLVQPVGSPLSLECTVEGTSNPNLYWYRQAAGRGLQLLFYSVGIGQISSEVPQNLSASRPQDRQFILSSKKLLLSDSGFYLCAWSQGSIAYNEQFFGPGTRLTVL.

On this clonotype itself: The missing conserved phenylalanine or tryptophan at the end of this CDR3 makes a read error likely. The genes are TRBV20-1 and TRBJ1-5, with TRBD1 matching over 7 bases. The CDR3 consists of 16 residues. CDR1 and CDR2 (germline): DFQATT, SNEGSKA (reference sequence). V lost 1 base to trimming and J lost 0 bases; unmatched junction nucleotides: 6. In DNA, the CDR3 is TGCAGTGCTAGAGGGGAAAGGGGGCCTAGCAATCAGCCCCAGCATCTT. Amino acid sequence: CSARGERGPSNQPQHL.

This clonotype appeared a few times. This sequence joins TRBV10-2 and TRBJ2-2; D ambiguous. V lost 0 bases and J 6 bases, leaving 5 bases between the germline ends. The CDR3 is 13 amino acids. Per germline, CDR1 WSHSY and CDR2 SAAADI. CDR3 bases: TGCGCCAGCAGTGAGTCGTTCGCCGGGGAGCTGTTTTTT. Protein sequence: CASSESFAGELFF.

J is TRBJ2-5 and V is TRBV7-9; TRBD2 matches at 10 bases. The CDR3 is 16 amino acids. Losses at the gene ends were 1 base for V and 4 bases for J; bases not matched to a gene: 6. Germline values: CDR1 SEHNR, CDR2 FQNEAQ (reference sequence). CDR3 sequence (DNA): TGTGCCAGCAGCTTAGTTCTAGCGGGAGCAGGAGAGACCCAGTACTTC. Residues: CASSLVLAGAGETQYF.